This T cell receptor (beta chain) was identified in a study of PD-1 blockade in mismatch repair-deficient tumors. TCRs were sequenced from a few patients responding to pembrolizumab. The method was immunoSEQ multiplex PCR; TCRdb's version includes in-frame clones alone and lacks a portion of them. The repertoire consists of some 50,000 clones, with over 75% occurring once and the leading ten covering roughly 3%. In its sample, this clone was seen a few times. This CDR3 comprises 17 residues. V shed 3 bases, J shed 5 bases, and the junction held 7 bases outside the gene matches. CDR1 SGHDT and CDR2 YYEEEE come from the germline V gene.

This clonotype was sampled from an adult with mismatch repair-deficient cancer. V and J are TRBV5-6 and TRBJ2-5; TRBD2 agrees at 16 bases. Here the sequenced sample was PBMCs, taken before pembrolizumab treatment. DNA of the CDR3: TGTGCCAGCAGCTCGGGACTAGCGGGAGGGTGGCGGGAGACCCAGTACTTC. It yields the protein CASSSGLAGGWRETQYF.